This entry lists 25 T cell receptor beta chains sequenced from one sample in a study of blood T cells in healthy people across ages. Then a second PCR, running about 6 to 11 cycles, was carried out with a sample-barcoded 5' primer and a J-beta primer mix. TCRdb re-derived calls from the 5' RACE reads in MiXCR, one entry per CDR3 protein. The data contain some 1.6 million distinct CDR3 sequences, about 31% of them singletons. The source material was blood. The source of these receptors is a woman in her twenties or thirties in good health.

The CDR3 is CSALGTGGYYEQYF. The DNA of the CDR3 is TGCAGTGCTCTCGGGACAGGGGGCTACTACGAGCAGTACTTC. The chain joins TRBV20-1 to TRBJ2-7; TRBD1 aligns across 12 bases. Losses at the gene ends were 5 bases for V and 3 bases for J; bases not matched to a gene: 5. The CDR3 is made up of 14 amino acids. CDR1 and CDR2 (germline): DFQATT, SNEGSKA (reference sequence).

This clonotype was counted between two and nine times. The rearrangement links TRBV10-3 to TRBJ1-6; 7 nucleotides line up with TRBD1. The CDR3 runs 14 residues. Germline CDR1 and CDR2: ENHRY and SYGVKD. Trimming removed 6 bases from V and 8 bases from J; junction bases left unmatched: 7. CDR3 sequence: CAISPDRAYSPLHF. In DNA form, the CDR3 reads TGTGCCATCAGCCCTGACAGGGCATATTCACCCCTCCACTTT.

This chain joins TRBV10-2 and TRBJ2-2; 9 positions match TRBD2. The V and J ends lost 3 bases and 0 bases, in that order; junction bases with no gene match: 2. This CDR3 region has 16 residues. Germline V CDR1 and CDR2: WSHSY, SAAADI. The CDR3 sequence is CASSDGGGANTGELFF. The CDR3 DNA reads TGCGCCAGCAGTGACGGCGGGGGGGCGAACACCGGGGAGCTGTTTTTT.

This clonotype was found a few times. The rearrangement joins TRBV20-1 to TRBJ2-7, with 10 positions matching TRBD2. V shed 0 bases, J shed 1 base, and the junction held 9 bases outside the gene matches. Germline loops: CDR1 DFQATT, CDR2 SNEGSKA (reference sequence). CDR3 length equals 17 residues. This CDR3 reads CSARDPSAGGKSYEQYF. CDR3 coding DNA: TGCAGTGCTAGAGACCCCTCAGCGGGAGGGAAATCCTACGAGCAGTACTTC.

The chain uses TRBV6-1 and TRBJ2-1, with TRBD1 identical over 9 bases. The CDR3 length is 16 residues. Germline loops: CDR1 MNHNS, CDR2 SASEGT. V shed 6 bases and J 6 bases; nucleotides not matched to a gene: 12. The DNA of the CDR3 is TGTGCCAGCAGCCCCTTGGCCCGGACAGGGGCCAATGAGCAGTTCTTC. Translation: CASSPLARTGANEQFF.

The chain combines TRBV5-1 with TRBJ2-7, with 7 bases fitting TRBD1. The CDR3 loop spans 20 amino acids. The junction had 20 bases not matched to a gene; V was cut back by 0 bases and J by 2 bases. Germline V gene sequence: CDR1 SGHRS, CDR2 YFSETQ. CDR3 amino acids: CASSLAQGGSGGFRTYEQYF. The CDR3 nucleotides are TGCGCCAGCAGCTTGGCCCAGGGTGGTTCAGGGGGTTTCAGGACCTACGAGCAGTACTTC.

This clonotype was seen ten or more times. The J gene is TRBJ2-1, the V gene TRBV14; TRBD2 aligns across 11 bases. V shed 5 bases and J 4 bases; nucleotides not matched to a gene: 4. CDR3 length: 15 amino acids. Germline V gene lookup returns CDR1 SGHDN and CDR2 FVKESK. Here the CDR3 reads CASSVGLAAYNEQFF. The CDR3 DNA is TGTGCCAGCAGCGTGGGACTAGCGGCATACAATGAGCAGTTCTTC.

In its sample, this clonotype was seen a few times. V gene TRBV5-6 combines with J gene TRBJ2-1, with a possible D match to TRBD2 (6 bases). Trimming removed 4 bases at V and 15 bases at J, with 17 bases between. This CDR3 comprises 12 residues. CDR1 and CDR2 from the germline V gene are SGHDT and YYEEEE. The CDR3 protein is CASSRGTDLPFF. In DNA, the CDR3 is TGTGCCAGCAGCCGCGGGACCGATCTTCCGTTCTTC.

The J gene is TRBJ1-1, the V gene TRBV7-9; D perhaps matches TRBD1 (5 bases). Germline V gene lookup returns CDR1 SEHNR and CDR2 FQNEAQ (reference sequence). The CDR3 spans 15 residues. The V end was cut by 5 bases, the J end by 6 bases, with 19 bases between. CDR3 coding DNA: TGTGCCAGCAGCCCGAGCGCGGGGGGATCAGCTGAAGCTTTCTTT. Translated, it gives CASSPSAGGSAEAFF.

This clonotype showed up many times. The CDR3 is CASSPGVRTYNEQFF. Written as DNA, the CDR3 is TGTGCCAGCAGCCCGGGTGTTAGGACCTACAATGAGCAGTTCTTC. The chain links TRBV5-6 to TRBJ2-1; D unclear. Germline V gene sequence: CDR1 SGHDT, CDR2 YYEEEE. V was shortened by 4 bases and J by 2 bases, with 13 bases between the two germline ends. CDR3 length: 15 residues.

The gene calls are TRBV21-1 and TRBJ2-7; the D call of TRBD1 is as the table states it, not checked on the DNA. TRBV21-1 is shown as a pseudogene. CDR3 size: 14 residues. CDR3 nucleotides: TGTGCCAGCAGATCGACAGGGGAGACCTACGAGCAGTACTTC. It codes for CASRSTGETYEQYF.

This chain links TRBV5-6 with TRBJ2-4, with 10 bases that match TRBD1. The better agreement between TRBJ2-7 and the DNA end casts doubt on the J call. Germline lookup yields CDR1 SGHDT and CDR2 YYEEEE. The CDR3 runs 13 residues. The chain's CDR3 is CASSWGQGNEQYF. The CDR3 DNA reads TGTGCCAGCAGCTGGGGACAGGGGAACGAGCAGTACTTC.

V usage is TRBV5-1 and J usage is TRBJ1-2; TRBD1 is a possible D gene (5 bases). The germline gives CDR1 SGHRS, CDR2 YFSETQ. The CDR3 runs to 14 residues. V lost 5 bases, J lost 6 bases, and 17 bases lay in between. CDR3 DNA sequence: TGCGCCAGCAGGCCCGGACCTGGGGCGGATGGCTACACCTTC. Translating gives CASRPGPGADGYTF.

The chain uses TRBV6-6 and TRBJ1-1; unclear D gene. The CDR3 runs to 14 residues. V dropped 7 bases and J dropped 3 bases, with 15 bases sitting between them. Germline CDR1 MNHNY, CDR2 SVGAGI (reference sequence). The CDR3 coding sequence is TGTGCCAGCATCAAAGAGGGAAGGGACACTGAAGCTTTCTTT. Encoded protein: CASIKEGRDTEAFF.

The genes are TRBV14 and TRBJ2-5; D unresolved. CDR1 is SGHDN, CDR2 FVKESK, per germline. This CDR3 has 16 residues. V gave up 4 bases and J gave up 2 bases, with 17 bases separating them. The chain's CDR3 is CASSPHPIGVQETQYF. The DNA for the CDR3 is TGTGCCAGCAGCCCCCACCCCATAGGAGTACAAGAGACCCAGTACTTC.

The sample holds a few counts of this clonotype. V usage is TRBV7-9 and J usage is TRBJ2-7, with D possibly TRBD2 on 6 matching bases. Germline CDR1 reads SEHNR; CDR2 reads FQNEAQ (reference sequence). V lost 5 bases and J lost 2, with 16 bases in between. This CDR3 is built from 15 residues. The CDR3 here is CASSSRDLKAYEQYF. The CDR3 nucleotides read TGTGCCAGCAGCAGCCGGGACTTGAAGGCCTACGAGCAGTACTTC.

This clonotype has a handful of counts. This sequence joins TRBV28 and TRBJ2-5; D ambiguous. Matching the DNA end better, TRBJ2-7 makes the J call doubtful. Per the germline V gene, CDR1 is MDHEN and CDR2 is SYDVKM. This CDR3 comprises 15 residues. The DNA for the CDR3 is TGTGCCAGCAGTTTTGTGACTGACGACCTCTACGAGCAGTACTTC. This sequence encodes CASSFVTDDLYEQYF.

This chain joins TRBV6-2 or TRBV6-3 and TRBJ2-3, with 8 bases that match TRBD1. This CDR3 is 15 amino acids long. Germline V CDR1 and CDR2: MNHEY, SVGEGT. The V gene end was trimmed by 0 bases and the J gene end by 4 bases; junction bases not matched to a gene: 3. Here the CDR3 DNA reads TGTGCCAGCAGTTACTCCGACAGGGGCCCAGATACGCAGTATTTT. This gives the protein CASSYSDRGPDTQYF.

V and J are TRBV4-2 and TRBJ2-7; D not certain. Germline CDR1 reads LGHNA; CDR2 reads YNFKEQ. V was trimmed by 2 bases and J by 0 bases, leaving 20 bases between them. CDR3 length: 18 amino acids. CDR3 DNA sequence: TGTGCCAGCAGCCAACTACTGGCGAGAGCCGCCACCTCCTACGAGCAGTACTTC. Amino acid sequence: CASSQLLARAATSYEQYF.

In its sample, this clonotype was seen a few times. The chain recombines TRBV7-9 with TRBJ2-3; TRBD1 or TRBD2 may be the D gene (5 bases each). From germline, CDR1 is SEHNR and CDR2 FQNEAQ (reference sequence). Between the trimmed V and J ends, which lost 4 bases and 3 bases, there was a span of 17 bases. The CDR3 consists of 16 residues. The CDR3 here is CASSSWLRGVTDTQYF. CDR3 DNA: TGTGCCAGCAGCTCTTGGCTCCGAGGGGTGACAGATACGCAGTATTTT.

This chain uses TRBV6-1 with TRBJ1-1; TRBD1 aligns across 11 bases. Germline trimming cut 4 bases from V and 6 bases from J; bases unmatched to any gene: 4. The CDR3 runs to 14 residues. Germline CDR1 is MNHNS and CDR2 is SASEGT. Here the CDR3 DNA reads TGTGCCAGCAGTGCCCGGACAGGGGGCTCTGAAGCTTTCTTT. This sequence encodes CASSARTGGSEAFF.

The chain recombines TRBV4-1 with TRBJ2-7; 9 nucleotides agree with TRBD2. This CDR3 contains 18 residues. Germline CDR1 reads MGHRA; CDR2 reads YSYEKL. V lost 3 bases, J lost 0 bases, and 12 bases stayed unmatched. The CDR3 protein is CASSQGRGAGGGSYEQYF. In nucleotides, the CDR3 is TGCGCCAGCAGCCAGGGGCGGGGAGCGGGGGGAGGCTCCTACGAGCAGTACTTC.

This rearrangement joins TRBV5-1 to TRBJ2-1; D remains ambiguous. The CDR3 sequence is 16 residues long. The V gene's germline CDR1 is SGHRS and CDR2 YFSETQ. Trimming stripped 0 bases from V and 8 bases from J, with 18 bases between. The CDR3 region has the DNA TGCGCCAGCAGCTTGGTGGTCGTCGACCCAAGGGATGAGCAGTTCTTC. Its protein is CASSLVVVDPRDEQFF.

This sequence joins TRBV20-1 and TRBJ1-2, with D tentatively TRBD1 (6 bases). This CDR3 contains 13 residues. Trimming took off 6 bases at V and 8 bases at J, with 19 bases between the two ends. Germline V gene sequence: CDR1 DFQATT, CDR2 SNEGSKA (reference sequence). CDR3 protein: CSAASQGFSGYTF. CDR3 in DNA: TGCAGTGCCGCCAGCCAGGGGTTCAGCGGCTACACCTTC.

Concerning this clonotype: One end of the junction is discordant with germline, which a read error may explain. This chain joins TRBV9 and TRBJ2-7; the match to TRBD1 covers 7 bases. Germline CDR1 SGDLS, CDR2 YYNGEE. CDR3 length: 16 residues. This CDR3 is CVSSVGTGTDFHEQYF. The CDR3 DNA reads as TGTGTCAGCAGCGTAGGTACCGGGACAGACTTCCACGAGCAGTACTTC.